The rows below give T cell receptor beta chains drawn from one sample of a study of CD8+ T cells in alopecia areata. Generated by immunoSEQ multiplex PCR, the TCRdb table keeps only in-frame clones and is missing some. In the table there are 150,000 or so clones, 58% of which are singletons. The sample here was CD4+ T cells sorted from blood, taken at approximately week 61, from a patient treated with tofacitinib. All receptors come from a human donor with alopecia areata. Each CDR3 is given with its conserved first and last residue. A D gene is named only where the DNA matches it firmly. Rows may omit the clone size; those that give it use once, few, many or a size class.

D: -; V: TRBV7-9; J: TRBJ2-3; size: once; CDR3: CASSFAGRFVDTQYF; DNA: TGTGCCAGCAGCTTCGCGGGGAGATTCGTGGATACGCAGTATTTT
D: TRBD1; V: TRBV5-6; J: TRBJ2-7; size: -; CDR3: CASSFPGQGTEQYF; DNA: TGTGCCAGCAGCTTTCCGGGACAGGGTACCGAGCAGTACTTC
D: -; V: TRBV6-5; J: TRBJ2-3; size: -; CDR3: CASAQGSTQYF; DNA: TGTGCCAGCGCCCAGGGTTCCACGCAGTATTTT
D: -; V: TRBV4-1; J: TRBJ1-5; size: few; CDR3: CASSQVGGPSNQPQHF; DNA: TGCGCCAGCAGCCAAGTGGGGGGCCCTAGCAATCAGCCCCAGCATTTT
D: -; V: TRBV5-1; J: TRBJ1-2; size: -; CDR3: CASSLGPGDYGYTF; DNA: TGCGCCAGCAGCCTGGGGCCGGGGGACTATGGCTACACCTTC
D: TRBD2; V: TRBV29-1; J: TRBJ2-3; size: -; CDR3: CSVGTSGVSTDTQYF; DNA: TGCAGCGTTGGGACTAGCGGCGTTAGCACAGATACGCAGTATTTT
D: -; V: TRBV14; J: TRBJ2-5; size: few; CDR3: CASSRTGITQETQYF; DNA: TGTGCCAGCAGCCGAACCGGGATAACCCAAGAGACCCAGTACTTC
D: TRBD2; V: TRBV2; J: TRBJ2-4; size: few; CDR3: CASSPRTSGGVRAKNIQYF; DNA: TGTGCCAGCAGTCCAAGGACTAGCGGGGGGGTCCGTGCCAAAAACATTCAGTACTTC
D: TRBD2; V: TRBV7-2; J: TRBJ2-4; size: few; CDR3: CASSLGFPGGDIQYF; DNA: TGTGCCAGCAGCTTAGGGTTTCCGGGGGGTGACATTCAGTACTTC
D: TRBD1; V: TRBV27; J: TRBJ1-5; size: once; CDR3: CASSTRTGLQPQHF; DNA: TGTGCCAGCAGTACCCGGACAGGCCTACAGCCCCAGCATTTT
D: -; V: TRBV7-9; J: TRBJ2-7; size: -; CDR3: CASSSSPYEQYF; DNA: TGTGCCAGCAGCTCTAGCCCCTACGAGCAGTACTTC
D: -; V: TRBV2; J: TRBJ2-3; size: -; CDR3: CASKADYTDTQYF; DNA: TGTGCCAGCAAGGCCGATTACACAGATACGCAGTATTTT
D: TRBD1; V: TRBV5-1; J: TRBJ2-2; size: few; CDR3: CASSLETGVNTGELFF; DNA: TGCGCCAGCAGCTTGGAGACAGGGGTGAACACCGGGGAGCTGTTTTTT
D: -; V: TRBV27; J: TRBJ2-7; size: -; CDR3: CASRGTAWTYEQYF; DNA: TGTGCCAGCAGGGGCACCGCCTGGACCTACGAGCAGTACTTC
D: -; V: TRBV7-9; J: TRBJ1-2; size: -; CDR3: CASSPHRGSPTSNYGYTF; DNA: TGTGCCAGCAGCCCACACCGAGGCTCCCCGACCTCTAACTATGGCTACACCTTC
D: -; V: TRBV14; J: TRBJ1-4; size: once; CDR3: CASSQLGFEEKLFF; DNA: TGTGCCAGCAGCCAATTGGGTTTCGAGGAAAAACTGTTTTTT
D: -; V: TRBV30; J: TRBJ1-5; size: once; CDR3: CAWNRALDQPQHF; DNA: TGTGCCTGGAACCGGGCCCTAGATCAGCCCCAGCATTTT
D: TRBD1; V: TRBV9; J: TRBJ1-6; size: many; CDR3: CASSVHRGNSPLHF; DNA: TGTGCCAGCAGCGTACACAGGGGGAATTCACCCCTCCACTTT
D: -; V: TRBV29-1; J: TRBJ2-7; size: -; CDR3: CSAGAGDLYEQYF; DNA: TGCAGCGCTGGGGCAGGGGACCTCTACGAGCAGTACTTC
D: TRBD2; V: TRBV29-1; J: TRBJ2-1; size: -; CDR3: CSARTSGSSYNEQFF; DNA: TGCAGCGCTCGGACTAGCGGGAGCTCCTACAATGAGCAGTTCTTC
D: -; V: TRBV10-3; J: TRBJ1-2; size: -; CDR3: CAISEDGSYGYTF; DNA: TGTGCCATCAGTGAGGACGGGTCCTATGGCTACACCTTC
D: TRBD1; V: TRBV29-1; J: TRBJ2-6; size: -; CDR3: CSVGLSETGGFSGANVLTF; DNA: TGCAGCGTTGGTTTATCCGAGACAGGGGGATTCTCTGGGGCCAACGTCCTGACTTTC
D: -; V: TRBV27; J: TRBJ1-5; size: -; CDR3: CASPDGGGGRIPPQHF; DNA: TGTGCCAGCCCCGACGGAGGAGGGGGGAGGATTCCGCCCCAGCATTTT
D: TRBD2; V: TRBV15; J: TRBJ2-5; size: medium-sized; CDR3: CATSIRGGSETQYF; DNA: TGTGCCACCAGCATACGGGGGGGCAGTGAGACCCAGTACTTC
D: -; V: TRBV10-3; J: TRBJ2-6; size: -; CDR3: CATQSSGANVLTF; DNA: TGTGCCACCCAAAGCTCTGGGGCCAACGTCCTGACTTTC
D: -; V: TRBV30; J: TRBJ1-2; size: -; CDR3: CAWSVQGRQTYGYTF; DNA: TGTGCCTGGAGTGTCCAAGGCCGACAGACCTATGGCTACACCTTC
D: TRBD2; V: TRBV11-1; J: TRBJ2-1; size: -; CDR3: CASKGAGYNEQFF; DNA: TGTGCCAGCAAGGGAGCGGGGTACAATGAGCAGTTCTTC
D: TRBD1; V: TRBV20-1; J: TRBJ1-1; size: few; CDR3: CSARGTVEAFF; DNA: TGCAGTGCTAGGGGGACAGTAGAAGCTTTCTTT
D: -; V: TRBV9; J: TRBJ2-7; size: -; CDR3: CASSVDHRSYEQYF; DNA: TGTGCCAGCAGCGTAGATCACAGATCCTACGAGCAGTACTTC
D: -; V: TRBV4-1; J: TRBJ1-2; size: -; CDR3: CASSQENDIYGYTF; DNA: TGCGCCAGCAGCCAAGAAAACGACATCTATGGCTACACCTTC
D: -; V: TRBV7-9; J: TRBJ1-2; size: few; CDR3: CASNFNQGLGYTF; DNA: TGTGCCAGCAACTTCAACCAGGGTCTTGGCTACACCTTC
D: -; V: TRBV30; J: TRBJ1-5; size: -; CDR3: CAWSGKNNQPQHF; DNA: TGTGCCTGGAGTGGAAAGAACAATCAGCCCCAGCATTTT
D: TRBD1; V: TRBV29-1; J: TRBJ1-1; size: -; CDR3: CSGDRGETEAFF; DNA: TGCAGCGGCGACAGGGGCGAGACTGAAGCTTTCTTT
D: -; V: TRBV5-1; J: TRBJ1-2; size: -; CDR3: CASSLDRSYGYTF; DNA: TGCGCCAGCAGCTTGGACAGGAGCTATGGCTACACCTTC
D: TRBD1; V: TRBV27; J: TRBJ2-7; size: -; CDR3: CASRTGYEQYF; DNA: TGTGCCAGCAGGACAGGGTACGAGCAGTACTTC
D: -; V: TRBV6-5; J: TRBJ2-1; size: -; CDR3: CASRSGSGINEQFF; DNA: TGTGCCAGCAGGTCCGGATCTGGGATAAATGAGCAGTTCTTC
D: -; V: TRBV14; J: TRBJ2-7; size: -; CDR3: CASSQAPTEQYF; DNA: TGTGCCAGCAGCCAAGCCCCGACGGAGCAGTACTTC
D: -; V: TRBV10-3; J: TRBJ1-1; size: -; CDR3: CASIPSMNTEAFF; DNA: TGTGCCAGCATACCCTCTATGAACACTGAAGCTTTCTTT
D: -; V: TRBV6-1; J: TRBJ2-7; size: -; CDR3: CASSEAGNEQYF; DNA: TGTGCCAGCAGTGAAGCCGGGAACGAGCAGTACTTC
D: -; V: TRBV30; J: TRBJ1-2; size: -; CDR3: CAWSRGERYTF; DNA: TGTGCCTGGAGTCGAGGGGAGCGCTACACCTTC
D: TRBD1; V: TRBV7-8; J: TRBJ2-2; size: few; CDR3: CASSSRDRVFRSGELFF; DNA: TGTGCCAGCAGCTCCCGGGACAGGGTTTTCCGTAGCGGGGAGCTGTTTTTT
D: -; V: TRBV7-8; J: TRBJ2-5; size: -; CDR3: CASSLGQVILQETQYF; DNA: TGTGCCAGCAGCTTAGGACAGGTCATACTCCAAGAGACCCAGTACTTC
D: TRBD1; V: TRBV18; J: TRBJ2-5; size: -; CDR3: CASSPPTGALETQYF; DNA: TGTGCCAGCTCACCCCCGACAGGGGCTCTGGAGACCCAGTACTTC
D: -; V: TRBV7-8; J: TRBJ2-2; size: -; CDR3: CASSQTGSRAGELFF; DNA: TGTGCCAGCAGCCAAACCGGTTCCAGGGCCGGGGAGCTGTTTTTT
D: -; V: TRBV2; J: TRBJ2-1; size: -; CDR3: CASSEFRLADYNEQFF; DNA: TGTGCCAGCAGTGAGTTCCGACTCGCGGACTACAATGAGCAGTTCTTC
D: -; V: TRBV7-2; J: TRBJ1-2; size: few; CDR3: CASSLASEGGYYGYTF; DNA: TGTGCCAGCAGCTTAGCGAGCGAAGGGGGGTACTATGGCTACACCTTC